This T cell receptor beta chain derives from a study of cytomegalovirus exposure and HLA in healthy donors listed by TCRdb under 2017. Concerning the study at large: According to an earlier analysis of 450 to 650 of the donors, roughly 180 million T cells yielded approximately 120 million unique TCR beta sequences and about 300 Gb of sequence data. Around 320 gigabases of sequencing data and some 85 million unique TCR sequences were included in an early release covering 500 to 750 HLA-typed donors. Of the roughly 410 genotyped donors, 80% to 90% were placed in the genetic ancestry cluster associated with self-reported Caucasian donors. The study aimed to test whether signatures of past pathogen exposure could be identified by cataloging public T cell receptors. The T cell repertoires of 666 subjects were profiled by immunosequencing and related to cytomegalovirus serostatus. Besides the first cohort of some 670 subjects, a separate validation cohort made up of 120 different subjects was used. To predict cytomegalovirus infection status, the study combined high-throughput TCR immunosequencing, statistical association of individual TCRs with disease status, and machine learning. To study patterns of TCR occurrence, a later analysis re-analyzed previously published TCR beta repertoires from 500 to 850 donors and added high-resolution HLA genotyping. Rather than using new phenotypic data, the later analysis identified candidate immune exposures from TCR beta sequences and from how often those sequences occurred across donors. An earlier analysis of 587 of the donors applied high-throughput TCR beta sequencing to assess whether each TCR beta V gene segment acted as functional or pseudogenic. Donor age, sex, ethnicity and CMV serostatus were collected together with the repertoire data. A later genetic analysis used genome-wide SNP genotypes for about 55% of the 666 donors, treating that subset as a discovery cohort. Every discovery cohort repertoire had been produced on one sequencing platform. Both class I and class II loci were covered by HLA typing, at four-digit resolution. Typing coverage differed by locus: A, B, C, DRB1 and DQB1 were typed in roughly 629-630 donors, DQA1 in about 550, DPA1 in 600 to 610, and DPB1 in 472. Roughly five DR-DQ haplotypes were handled as single units for association and clustering because linkage in the cohort was strong. Across 300 to 500 genotyped donors of the cohort, an average of about 250,000 unique TCR beta nucleotide sequences per donor were sequenced, and roughly 20% of those sequences were non-productive. Summary of the overall study and its limitations: A further reported finding was that TCR beta sequences accurately predicted the HLA-A and HLA-B alleles for most subjects in the first cohort. This cohort had only TCR beta chains sequenced, and the lack of alpha or paired-chain data limited which features could be detected. The classifier was reported to diagnose cytomegalovirus status with high specificity and sensitivity in both the original cohort and the validation cohort. In the study, roughly 160 TCR beta chains were listed as associated with cytomegalovirus. According to the authors, the approach could potentially be generalized to other disease states and immunological phenotypes. A cluster of highly shared sequence variants was judged likely to represent a technical artifact of the sequencing pipeline. In a later genetic analysis, fewer N-insertions in productive TCRs were reported among donors in an Asian-associated ancestry cluster than the roughly 710-donor mean. A later analysis found that HLA-associated TCR beta chains were more clonally expanded and had lower generation probabilities than equally common non-associated chains. According to a later analysis, most CMV-associated TCR beta chains appeared to be HLA-restricted, and the HLA associations seemed to be driven largely by CMV exposure. In vitro tests confirmed that a few of the cytomegalovirus-associated TCR beta chains recognize cytomegalovirus antigens. Some IMGT-functional V segments, including TRBV6-2 and TRBV6-3, could not be told apart with the 87-base-pair reads, so those segments were excluded. While some public TCRs were present in many individuals, most TCR sequences turned up only very rarely across donors. Because some donors lacked HLA typing at each locus, the association tests relied only on the typed subset. Several of the top co-occurrence clusters appeared to be linked to parvovirus B19, influenza, CMV and Epstein-Barr virus, according to a later analysis. A later genetic analysis associated a missense DCLRE1C variant with V-gene and J-gene trimming of TCR beta chains, and an independent cohort replicated the association. For the cohort, immune exposure information was limited to CMV serostatus. Assigning TCR associations to individual alleles was difficult when HLA alleles, especially DR and DQ, strongly co-occurred. A later analysis found that TCR association rates varied across HLA loci, with DRB1 alleles showing the most associated TCRs and HLA-C alleles the fewest. The presence/absence analyses assumed that sequencing depth was roughly uniform across donors, and that assumption may not be true. An earlier analysis of approximately 570 of the donors showed that most TCR beta V segments appeared in productive rearrangements either about 90% or about 30% of the time, which broadly matched IMGT annotations. Correlated functional status among segregating V segments might be attributable to linkage disequilibrium, but an unknown experimental factor could not be ruled out. In a later analysis, 15,000 to 20,000 TCR beta sequences were associated with specific HLA alleles at a false discovery rate of 0.05. The earlier analysis of a few hundred of the donors excluded approximately 15 rarely observed V segments, including chromosome 9 orphons, because counts were too low.

The library relied on the immunoSEQ multiplex PCR assay. The multiplex PCR relied on a mix of 60 forward primers for TCR Vbeta segments and 13 reverse primers for TCR Jbeta segments. Amplification of the CDR3 region of rearranged TCR beta genes was performed with a multiplex PCR assay on genomic DNA. The amplified TCR beta libraries were sequenced on the Illumina HiSeq System as 87-base-pair reads. The source study handled its data this way. A later analysis tallied tens of millions of unique TCR beta chains across the 600 to 700 repertoires, and approximately 11 million of those chains were shared by two or more donors. A nearest-neighbor algorithm error-corrected the raw reads and collapsed the reads into unique sequences, merging closely related sequences to remove PCR and sequencing errors. To assign V, D and J gene segments, CDR3 sequences were aligned to IMGT reference sequences. For a sequence to be retained, at least a six-nucleotide match to both a V gene segment and a J gene segment was required. A rearrangement counted as productive if the CDR3 had no stop codons and remained in frame with V and J, and every other rearrangement counted as non-productive. CDR3 was defined by IMGT convention, running from the second conserved V-encoded cysteine to the conserved J-encoded phenylalanine. Sequences without an unambiguous match to a single V gene segment were excluded from the earlier analysis of about 600 of the donors. An earlier analysis of 500 to 600 of the donors classified V segments as functional when productive rearrangements were above 56.7% and as segregating when the standard deviation between donors was above 5%. A statistical classification framework was built for diagnosing cytomegalovirus status from the catalog of TCR beta chain sequences. In a later analysis, V and J genes were assigned by comparing TCR nucleotide sequences against IMGT/GENE-DB human TR gene sequences. A later analysis assigned CDR3 sequences and most-parsimonious VDJ recombination scenarios with the TCRdist pipeline. A later analysis defined each TCR beta chain by its CDR3 amino acid sequence plus V-gene family, and excluded reads lacking a unique V-gene family. As a way to deal with suspected cross-contamination and a sequencing artifact, a later analysis dropped 450 to 600 nucleotide sequences that were highly shared and had low generation probability. A later analysis calculated a clonal expansion index for each public chain from normalized within-repertoire ranks of inferred template counts. In a later analysis, generation probabilities were computed with a VDJ recombination model fitted to out-of-frame rearrangements, and the resulting probabilities were checked against IGoR. Hypergeometric tests were used in a later analysis to score TCR-TCR, TCR-HLA and TCR-CMV co-occurrence, with a repertoire-size bias correction applied to the TCR pairs. In a later analysis, false discovery rates were estimated by permuting HLA or CMV assignments 20 times. In a later analysis, co-occurring TCRs were grouped with DBSCAN, and TCRdist sequence similarity was added when clustering was performed within HLA-allele-positive subsets. For co-occurrence clustering, repertoires with fewer than 30,000 or more than 120,000 public chains were excluded, along with about five repertoires with anomalous nucleotide sharing. Sourced from immuneACCESS, this table was stored by TCRdb with only in-frame sequences that have V and J called. A share of the clones is absent; for the studies checked, an unresolved V gene accounts for under half, and the remainder has no known explanation. V and J calls and clone size come straight from that table; D and trimming were deduced from the DNA. This sample holds some 120,000 clones; 76% were observed only once. The ten top clones hold around 10% of the sample.

Germline trimming amounts to 6 bases on V and 5 bases on J, with 6 as the count of junction bases outside the gene matches. The CDR3 sequence holds 15 residues, the cysteine and phenylalanine included. Only the CDR3 region is kept as DNA, spanning 45 bases read in frame from base 1. CDR1 and CDR2 are drawn from the germline V gene (reference sequence): SGHNT, YYREEE. In total, fewer than 750 healthy bone marrow donors made up the cohort. At the time of sampling, every cohort member was nominally healthy, though immune exposures that went unrecorded were likely present. The donor tested CMV seropositive and was one of the 289 seropositive cohort members. A peripheral blood sample was provided by each donor, and peripheral blood mononuclear cells were used for TCR beta sequencing. The Qiagen DNeasy Blood Extraction Kit was used to extract genomic DNA from the blood cell samples. In regard to this clone: Its antigen specificity is not known. Base qualities are not provided; no much larger clone lies one nucleotide away.

Input material: PBMCs. Recombination linked TRBV5-4 to TRBJ2-2, with 11 bases in between that match TRBD1. The receptor was isolated from a woman aged 40-49 years in good health and CMV-seropositive. The CDR3 corresponds to CASTSGTGGTGELFF. The bases read TGTGCCAGCACTTCCGGGACAGGGGGGACCGGGGAGCTGTTTTTT.